This entry lists 2 T cell receptor beta chains sequenced from one sample in a study of CD4+ T cells in melanoma. TCRdb's copy holds only in-frame clones and misses some; the assay was immunoSEQ multiplex PCR. This table holds some 9,900 clones, less than 80% found once. The sequencing input was cells from a culture (not recorded whether cultured in vitro). The receptors were sampled from a human donor with melanoma.

The chain combines TRBV10-3 with TRBJ2-2; D gene unclear. Trimming removed 2 bases at V and 7 bases at J, with 8 bases between. The germline gives CDR1 ENHRY, CDR2 SYGVKD. CDR3 length equals 13 residues. CDR3 loop: CAISERMDGELFF. In DNA form, the CDR3 reads TGTGCCATCAGTGAGAGGATGGACGGGGAGCTGTTTTTT.

CDR3 sequence: CASSMTGVDNEQFF. DNA for the CDR3: TGCGCCAGCAGTATGACAGGGGTCGACAATGAGCAGTTCTTC. The genes are TRBV5-1 and TRBJ2-1; 8 bases are a match to TRBD1. Germline lookup yields CDR1 SGHRS and CDR2 YFSETQ. V shed 5 bases, J shed 5 bases, and the junction held 6 bases outside the gene matches. This CDR3 contains 14 residues.